Included here is one T cell receptor (beta chain) sequence, with context. This sample stems from a study of control samples from healthy donors and cancer patients. Sequenced by immunoSEQ multiplex PCR; TCRdb stores in-frame clones only, minus some. The table lists 120,000 to 150,000 clones, approximately 90% of them singletons. The sequencing input was blood. The clonotype comes from a woman aged 25 to 39 in good health.

The CDR3 loop reads CASSQVPIYNAGGSPLHF. CDR3 nucleotide sequence: TGTGCCAGCAGCCAAGTGCCCATTTATAATGCTGGTGGGTCACCCCTCCACTTT. This chain links TRBV3-1 (or the pseudogene TRBV3-2) with TRBJ1-6; D is unclear. Trimming stripped 1 base from V and 10 bases from J, with 23 bases between. The CDR3 extends over 18 amino acids. Germline CDR1 LGHDT, CDR2 YNNKEL (reference sequence).